This entry lists 5 T cell receptor beta chains sequenced from one sample in a study of T cells in Graves' hyperthyroidism and ophthalmopathy. Amplified TCR beta CDR3 regions came from RNA transcripts. The HTBI primer set was used in a first-round RT-PCR of the TCR CDR3. TCRdb reprocessed the multiplex PCR reads via MiXCR and lists one record per CDR3 protein. Of hundreds of thousands of distinct CDR3 sequences in the sample, 14% were seen once. Sequencing was done on a sample of blood. The receptors come from a woman between 18 and 29 years old with Graves' hyperthyroidism.

In its sample, this clonotype was seen many times. The chain combines TRBV5-1 with TRBJ2-2; D may be TRBD1 (6 bases). Germline-derived CDR1 and CDR2 are SGHRS and YFSETQ. This CDR3 is 15 amino acids long. With 4 bases removed from V and 0 bases from J, the gap between germline ends came to 10 bases. CDR3 in DNA: TGCGCCAGCAGCGGCAGGGGTCCGAACACCGGGGAGCTGTTTTTT. Amino acids: CASSGRGPNTGELFF.

This clonotype showed up just a few times. The V and J genes are TRBV20-1 and TRBJ2-1, with no clear D. CDR1 DFQATT and CDR2 SNEGSKA come from the germline V gene (reference sequence). V was trimmed by 6 bases and J by 7 bases, leaving 4 bases between them. The CDR3 covers 9 residues. DNA of the CDR3: TGCAGTGCCCGGAATGAGCAGTTCTTC. This sequence encodes CSARNEQFF.

In this sample, this clonotype turned up many times. This chain connects TRBV7-2 to TRBJ2-5, with D maybe TRBD1 (5 bases). V lost 2 bases and J 2 bases, leaving 12 bases between the germline ends. Per germline, CDR1 SGHTA and CDR2 FQGNSA. This CDR3 comprises 15 residues. The chain's CDR3 is CASSLWGREQETQYF. DNA of the CDR3: TGTGCCAGCAGCTTATGGGGCAGGGAACAAGAGACCCAGTACTTC.

In its sample, this clonotype was seen a few times. The chain employs TRBV20-1 and TRBJ2-3; D tentatively reads TRBD1 or TRBD2 (7 bases each). V lost 2 bases and J lost 4, with 13 bases in between. Germline values: CDR1 DFQATT, CDR2 SNEGSKA (reference sequence). The CDR3 is made up of 14 amino acids. The CDR3 DNA reads TGCAGTGCTAGAAGGCAGGGGGGGTCAGATACGCAGTATTTT. It specifies CSARRQGGSDTQYF.

This clonotype came up many times. This sequence joins TRBV28 and TRBJ2-2; no definite D call. The V end lost 2 bases, the J end lost 4 bases, and 14 bases lay between the germline ends. The CDR3 runs to 16 residues. CDR1 MDHEN and CDR2 SYDVKM come from the germline V gene. CDR3 nucleotides: TGTGCCAGCAGTTTAATTCCTCTCCTGACCACCGGGGAGCTGTTTTTT. Translated, it gives CASSLIPLLTTGELFF.